The T cell receptor (beta chain) under discussion was sequenced for a study of cytomegalovirus exposure and HLA in healthy donors. Worth noting for this clone: Antigen specificity is unknown.

PCR amplification relied on 60 Vbeta primers (plus 13 Jbeta primers). The protocol was immunoSEQ multiplex PCR, while the TCRdb copy is restricted to in-frame clones and leaves out a portion. The repertoire holds under 200,000 clones, around 83% seen once, with 7% to 9.5% in the top ten. Notes on the study in general: Most CMV-associated TCR beta chains appeared HLA-restricted in a later analysis.

The sequence was collected from a male donor in good health and CMV-seropositive. The sample consisted of PBMCs.

CDR3 protein: CASNLPPDYGYTF. CDR3 in DNA: TGTGCCAGCAACCTTCCTCCAGACTATGGCTACACCTTC. V usage is TRBV6-1 and J usage is TRBJ1-2; D remains unclear. V lost 7 bases and J lost 3, with 12 bases in between. The CDR3 totals 13 residues. Per germline, CDR1 MNHNS and CDR2 SASEGT.